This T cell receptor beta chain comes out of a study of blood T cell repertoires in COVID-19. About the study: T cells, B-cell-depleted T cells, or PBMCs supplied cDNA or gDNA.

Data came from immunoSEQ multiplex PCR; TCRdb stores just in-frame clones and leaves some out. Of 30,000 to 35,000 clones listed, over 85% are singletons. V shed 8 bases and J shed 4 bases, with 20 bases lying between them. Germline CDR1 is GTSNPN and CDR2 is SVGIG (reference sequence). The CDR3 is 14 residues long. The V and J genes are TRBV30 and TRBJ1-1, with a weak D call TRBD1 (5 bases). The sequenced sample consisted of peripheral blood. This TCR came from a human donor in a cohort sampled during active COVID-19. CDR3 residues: CAQAGGFPPTEAFF. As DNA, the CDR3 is TGTGCCCAGGCGGGGGGATTCCCTCCCACTGAAGCTTTCTTT.